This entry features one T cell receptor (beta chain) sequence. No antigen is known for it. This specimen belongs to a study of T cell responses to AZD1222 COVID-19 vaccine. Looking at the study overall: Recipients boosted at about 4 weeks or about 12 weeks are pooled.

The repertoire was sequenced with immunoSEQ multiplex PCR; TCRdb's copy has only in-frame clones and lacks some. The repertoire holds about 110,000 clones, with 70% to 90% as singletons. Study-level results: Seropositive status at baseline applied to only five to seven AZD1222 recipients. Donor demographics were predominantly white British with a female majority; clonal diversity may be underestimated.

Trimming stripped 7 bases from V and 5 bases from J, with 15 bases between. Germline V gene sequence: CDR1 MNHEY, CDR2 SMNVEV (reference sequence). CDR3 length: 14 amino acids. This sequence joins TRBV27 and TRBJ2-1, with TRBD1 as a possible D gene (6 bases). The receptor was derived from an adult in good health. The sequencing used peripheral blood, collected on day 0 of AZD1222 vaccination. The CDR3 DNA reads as TGTGCCAGCACACAACACGGGACACACAATGAGCAGTTCTTC. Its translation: CASTQHGTHNEQFF.